The present T cell receptor beta chain was sequenced within a study of blood T cell repertoires in COVID-19 (dated by TCRdb to about 2020). Context from the whole study: The collaborator samples originated in the United States, Italy and Spain and spanned the acute and convalescent phases of COVID-19. A freely available public database, intended as a resource for researchers studying the immune response to SARS-CoV-2, is where the repertoires were released. Where available, HLA class I and class II types were obtained from metadata supplied by the sample provider rather than from assay-based typing. Nearly every sample came with metadata listing a de-identified subject ID, COVID-19 status, age in years and sex. Subjects who had been exposed to COVID-19, were actively infected with it, or had recovered from it provided the deeply sampled blood TCRbeta repertoires that made up the dataset. Samples came from the ongoing ImmuneRACE study (first 160 participants) plus 1,254 subjects from 6 global collaborators. The prospective study material was composed of cDNA or gDNA derived from T cells, B-cell-depleted T cells, or PBMCs.

One collaborating source in Seattle enrolled patients during active infection and followed them longitudinally through the course of disease. Whole blood was collected in K2EDTA tubes by collaborating institutions according to the institutions' own protocols. For TCRbeta analysis, collaborators shipped samples in one of three forms: frozen whole blood, isolated PBMCs, or DNA extracted from either of those sample types. In the case of this clone: The antigen it binds to is not known. Within one base of it there is no much larger clone, and no base qualities were kept.

TCRbeta CDR3 regions were amplified from genomic DNA using the immunoSEQ Assay, a bias-controlled multiplex PCR. Turning to the authors' computational methods: Within the assay, amplification of reference gene primers was used to estimate how many nucleated cells each sample contained. To quantify the absolute abundance of each unique TCRbeta CDR3 rearrangement, sequence reads were collapsed and filtered. For each sample, productive Simpson clonality was calculated as the square root of Simpson's diversity index across productive rearrangements. What TCRdb holds here is the immuneACCESS table cut down to in-frame rearrangements. Part of the clones is not present; checked against another copy, under half of the missing clones reflect an unresolved V gene, and the others are unexplained. The V and J calls and the clone size are those of that table, but D and trimming were determined from the DNA. The sample table lists approximately 160,000 clones, 80% to 95% of them with a count of one. 2% of the sample rests with the top ten.

From the cysteine through the phenylalanine, the CDR3 covers 18 amino acids. Left in the record is the CDR3 DNA by itself, 54 bases read in frame from the first base. Per the germline V gene (reference sequence), PRHDT is the CDR1 and FYEKMQ is the CDR2. The junction shows trimming of 4 bases on V and 4 bases on J, and the gene matches do not reach 9 bases of it. Paper-wide results and their limitations: How much clinical and demographic metadata was included differed by source and by participant, and the metadata was provided uncurated.

Sample: peripheral blood. The chain employs TRBV13 and TRBJ2-5; TRBD2 aligns with 16 central bases. This TCR came from a woman aged 60-75 years with COVID-19, enrolled during active disease. The DNA reads as follows: TGTGCCAGCAGCTCAAAGGGACTAGCGGGGGGGCCCCGAGAGACCCAGTACTTC. The translation is CASSSKGLAGGPRETQYF.